The sequence of this TCR beta chain was determined in a study of blood T cell repertoires in COVID-19. The wider study: The United States, Italy and Spain supplied acute and convalescent COVID-19 samples. T cells, B-cell-depleted T cells, or PBMCs supplied cDNA or gDNA.

Enrolled through a virtual design, the participants were between roughly 18 and 90 years of age and came from under 30 US areas. The CDR3 totals 13 residues. The V gene lost 4 bases and the J gene lost 11 bases, with 17 bases spanning the gap. Germline V gene sequence: CDR1 MNHNY, CDR2 SVGAGI (reference sequence). In the original analysis: From reference gene primer amplification, estimates of nucleated cell counts were derived. TCRdb keeps only in-frame clones here, not all; method: immunoSEQ multiplex PCR. The V and J calls and clone size come from that table; D and trimming were worked out from the DNA. The profile shows about 400,000 clones, approximately 91% of them singletons.

The sequence derives from a woman aged 40 to 50 with acute COVID-19. J is TRBJ1-1 and V is TRBV6-6; a possible D gene is TRBD1 (5 bases). Material: PBMCs or T cells enriched from blood (not recorded which). The CDR3 region is CASSSGTQGYAFF. The CDR3 region has the DNA TGTGCCAGCAGTTCGGGGACTCAAGGGTACGCTTTCTTT.